The entry that follows covers one T cell receptor beta chain sequence. Antigen unknown. The sort gate was single viable CD3+CD4+CD8-CD45RO+ cells for memory CD4+ T cells. This sample was taken from a study of memory CD4+ T cells and cytomegalovirus serostatus. The overall study: Healthy Belgian adult donors included under ten CMV-positive and some 25 CMV-negative people.

Whole-study findings and limits: Of 150 to 200 reported CMV TCRbeta sequences, around 63 were found in memory CD4+ repertoires.

Sequencing was performed with immunoSEQ multiplex PCR; in TCRdb, only in-frame clones are kept and a portion is missing. The repertoire has 60,000 or so clones, roughly 84% of them found once; the top ten carry roughly 0.5%. This clonotype was obtained from an adult in good health and CMV-seronegative. Some clones in this sample may be carry-over from other donors' samples. Sequenced material: memory CD4+ T cells from blood.

In DNA form, the CDR3 reads TGTGCCAGCAGCTTGGCTCTAGGTGCTGTCAAAAACATTCAGTACTTC. It translates to CASSLALGAVKNIQYF. V is TRBV5-4 and J is TRBJ2-4; D is unclear. Looked up from germline, CDR1 is SGHNT and CDR2 is YYREEE (reference sequence). The CDR3 is made up of 16 amino acids. Deletions cut 0 bases from V and 3 bases from J, with 13 bases between.